This entry features one T cell receptor beta chain sequence. This entry is derived from a study of blood T cell repertoires in COVID-19. Measured with immunoSEQ multiplex PCR; TCRdb has only the in-frame clones, and not every one. The table has under 200,000 clones, 80% to 85% seen once. The receptor was derived from a man between 65 and 85 years old with active or convalescent COVID-19. Sequenced: peripheral blood.

The CDR3 region is CASSAQGVAEAFF. In DNA form, the CDR3 reads TGTGCCAGCAGCGCACAAGGGGTCGCTGAAGCTTTCTTT. V usage is TRBV7-2 and J usage is TRBJ1-1, with a weak D call TRBD1 (5 bases). CDR1 is SGHTA, CDR2 FQGNSA, per germline. CDR3 length: 13 amino acids. V was shortened by 5 bases and J by 6 bases, with 13 bases between the two germline ends.